The entry that follows covers one T cell receptor (beta chain) sequence. What it binds is unknown. This entry belongs to a study of cytomegalovirus exposure and HLA in healthy donors. V dropped 11 bases and J dropped 0; count of bases not matched to a gene: 7. CDR3 size: 15 residues. The germline V gene has CDR1 ENHRY and CDR2 SYGVKD. TCRdb's table, derived via immunoSEQ multiplex PCR, lists solely in-frame clones and lacks some. The sample records over 80,000 clones, about 85% being singletons. Study-level points and caveats: In vitro data verified a few CMV-associated chains as specific for CMV antigens. The investigators catalogued 160 or so TCR beta chains as cytomegalovirus-associated.

Sequencing used PBMCs. This TCR came from a man between 18 and 35 years old in good health and CMV-seropositive. The V gene is TRBV10-3, the J gene TRBJ2-7; 13 bases line up with TRBD2. The DNA for the CDR3 is TGTGCCCCCCGGACTAGCGGGAGTGGCTCCTACGAGCAGTACGTC. Its translation is CAPRTSGSGSYEQYV.